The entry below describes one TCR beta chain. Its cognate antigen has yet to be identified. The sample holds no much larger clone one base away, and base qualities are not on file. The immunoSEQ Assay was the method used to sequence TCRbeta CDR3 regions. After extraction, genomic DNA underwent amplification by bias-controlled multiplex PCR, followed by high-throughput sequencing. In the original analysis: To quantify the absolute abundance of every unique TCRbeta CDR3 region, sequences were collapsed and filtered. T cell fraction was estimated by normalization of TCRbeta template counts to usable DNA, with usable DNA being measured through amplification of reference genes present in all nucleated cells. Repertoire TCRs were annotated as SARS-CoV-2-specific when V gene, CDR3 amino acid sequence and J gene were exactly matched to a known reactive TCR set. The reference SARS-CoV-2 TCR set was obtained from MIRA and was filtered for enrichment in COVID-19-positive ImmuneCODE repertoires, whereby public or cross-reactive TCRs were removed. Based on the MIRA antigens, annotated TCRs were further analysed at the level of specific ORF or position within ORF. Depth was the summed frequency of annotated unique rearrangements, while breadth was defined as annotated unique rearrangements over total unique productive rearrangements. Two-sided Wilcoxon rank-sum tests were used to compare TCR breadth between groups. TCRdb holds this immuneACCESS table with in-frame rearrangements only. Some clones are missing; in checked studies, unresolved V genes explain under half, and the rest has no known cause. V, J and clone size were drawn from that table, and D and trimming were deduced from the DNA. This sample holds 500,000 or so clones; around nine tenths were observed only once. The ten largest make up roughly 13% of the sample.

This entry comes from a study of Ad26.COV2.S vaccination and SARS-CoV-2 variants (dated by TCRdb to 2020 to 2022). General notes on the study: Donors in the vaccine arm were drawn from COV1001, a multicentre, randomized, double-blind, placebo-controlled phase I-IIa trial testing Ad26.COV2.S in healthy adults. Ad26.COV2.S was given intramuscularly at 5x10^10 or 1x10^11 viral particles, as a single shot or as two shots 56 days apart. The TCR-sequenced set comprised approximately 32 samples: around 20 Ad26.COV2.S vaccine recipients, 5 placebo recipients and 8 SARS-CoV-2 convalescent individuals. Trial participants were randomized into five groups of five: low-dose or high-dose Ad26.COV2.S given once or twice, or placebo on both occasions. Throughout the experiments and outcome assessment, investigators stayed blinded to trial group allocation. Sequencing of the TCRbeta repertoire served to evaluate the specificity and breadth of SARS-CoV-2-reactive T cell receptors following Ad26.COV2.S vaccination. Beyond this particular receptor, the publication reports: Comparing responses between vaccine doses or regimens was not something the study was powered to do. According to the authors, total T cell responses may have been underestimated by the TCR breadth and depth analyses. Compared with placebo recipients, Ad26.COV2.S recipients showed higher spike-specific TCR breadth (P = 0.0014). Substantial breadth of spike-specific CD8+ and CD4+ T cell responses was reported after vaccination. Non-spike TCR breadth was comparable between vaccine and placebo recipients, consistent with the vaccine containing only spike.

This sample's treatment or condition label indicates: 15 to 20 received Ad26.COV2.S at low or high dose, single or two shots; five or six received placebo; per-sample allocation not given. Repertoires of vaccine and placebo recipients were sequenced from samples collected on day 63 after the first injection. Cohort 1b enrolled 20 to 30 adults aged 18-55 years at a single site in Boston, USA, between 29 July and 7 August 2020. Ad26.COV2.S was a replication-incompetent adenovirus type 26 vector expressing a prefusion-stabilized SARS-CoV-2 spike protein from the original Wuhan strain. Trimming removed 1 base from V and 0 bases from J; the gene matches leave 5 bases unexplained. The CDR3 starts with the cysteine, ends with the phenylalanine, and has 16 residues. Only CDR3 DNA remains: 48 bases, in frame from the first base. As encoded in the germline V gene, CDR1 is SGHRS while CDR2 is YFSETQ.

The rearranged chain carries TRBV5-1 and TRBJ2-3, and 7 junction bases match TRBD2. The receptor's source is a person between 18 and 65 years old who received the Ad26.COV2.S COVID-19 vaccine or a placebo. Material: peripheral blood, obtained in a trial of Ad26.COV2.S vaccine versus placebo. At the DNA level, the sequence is TGCGCCAGCAGCTTGACAAGCGGGGTTAGCACAGATACGCAGTATTTT. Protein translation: CASSLTSGVSTDTQYF.